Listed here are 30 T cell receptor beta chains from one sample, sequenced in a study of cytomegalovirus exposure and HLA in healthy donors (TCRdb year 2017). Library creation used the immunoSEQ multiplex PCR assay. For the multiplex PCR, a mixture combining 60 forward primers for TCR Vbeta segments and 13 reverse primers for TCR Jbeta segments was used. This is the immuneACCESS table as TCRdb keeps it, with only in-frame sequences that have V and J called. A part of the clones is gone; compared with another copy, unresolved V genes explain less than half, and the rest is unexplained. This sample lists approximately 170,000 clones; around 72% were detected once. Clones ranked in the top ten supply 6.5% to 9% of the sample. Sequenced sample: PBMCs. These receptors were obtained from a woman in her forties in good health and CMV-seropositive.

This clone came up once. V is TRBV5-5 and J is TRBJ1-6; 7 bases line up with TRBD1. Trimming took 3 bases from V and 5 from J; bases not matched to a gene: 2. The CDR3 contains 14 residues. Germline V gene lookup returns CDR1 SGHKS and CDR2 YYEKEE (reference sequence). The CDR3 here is CASSYGTDNSPLHF. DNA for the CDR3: TGTGCCAGCAGCTATGGGACAGATAATTCACCCCTCCACTTT.

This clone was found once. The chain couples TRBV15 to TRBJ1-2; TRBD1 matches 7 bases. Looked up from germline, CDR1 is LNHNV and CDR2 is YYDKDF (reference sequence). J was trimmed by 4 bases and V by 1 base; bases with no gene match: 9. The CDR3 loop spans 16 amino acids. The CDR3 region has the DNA TGTGCCACCAGCAGAGGTGGGGGACAGAAGAGCTATGGCTACACCTTC. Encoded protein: CATSRGGGQKSYGYTF.

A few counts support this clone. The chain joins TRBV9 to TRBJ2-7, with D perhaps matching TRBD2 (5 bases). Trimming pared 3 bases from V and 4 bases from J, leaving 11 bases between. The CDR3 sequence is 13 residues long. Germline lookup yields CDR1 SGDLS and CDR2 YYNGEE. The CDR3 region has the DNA TGTGCCAGCAGCGACCCCGGAGGATACGAGCAGTACTTC. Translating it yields CASSDPGGYEQYF.

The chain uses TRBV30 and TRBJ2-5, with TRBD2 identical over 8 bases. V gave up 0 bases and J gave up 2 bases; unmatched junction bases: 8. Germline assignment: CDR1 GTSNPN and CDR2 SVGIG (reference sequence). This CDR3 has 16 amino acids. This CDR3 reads CAWSVLGTSMQETQYF. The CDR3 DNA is TGTGCCTGGAGTGTACTCGGGACTAGTATGCAAGAGACCCAGTACTTC.

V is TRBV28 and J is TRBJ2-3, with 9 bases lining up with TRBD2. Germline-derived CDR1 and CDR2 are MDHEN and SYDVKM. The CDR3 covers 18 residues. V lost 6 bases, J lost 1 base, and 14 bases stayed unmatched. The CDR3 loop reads CASSSSPLLAGGTDTQYF. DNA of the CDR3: TGTGCCAGCAGCAGCAGCCCCCTCTTAGCGGGGGGCACAGATACGCAGTATTTT.

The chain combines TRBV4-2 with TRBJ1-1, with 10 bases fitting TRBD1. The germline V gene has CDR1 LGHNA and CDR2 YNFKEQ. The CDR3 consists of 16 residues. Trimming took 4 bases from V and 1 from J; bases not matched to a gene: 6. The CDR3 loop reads CASSPRQGARNTEAFF. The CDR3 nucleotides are TGTGCCAGCAGCCCCCGACAGGGGGCGAGGAACACTGAAGCTTTCTTT.

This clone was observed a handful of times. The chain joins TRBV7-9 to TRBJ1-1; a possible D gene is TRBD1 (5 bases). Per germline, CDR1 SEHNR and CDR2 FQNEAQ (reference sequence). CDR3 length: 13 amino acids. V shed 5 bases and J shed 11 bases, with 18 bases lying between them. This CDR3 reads CASSPDGSGGAFF. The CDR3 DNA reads TGTGCCAGCAGCCCCGACGGCTCGGGGGGTGCTTTCTTT.

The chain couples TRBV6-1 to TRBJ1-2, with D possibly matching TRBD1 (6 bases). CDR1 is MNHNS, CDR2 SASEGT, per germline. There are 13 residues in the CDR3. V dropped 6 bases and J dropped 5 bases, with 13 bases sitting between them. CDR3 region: CASSNRAPYGYTF. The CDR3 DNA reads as TGTGCCAGCAGCAACAGGGCGCCGTATGGCTACACCTTC.

The CDR3 DNA sequence: TGTGCCAGCACCTCGGACAGAGCCTACGAGCAGTACTTC. Its translation is CASTSDRAYEQYF. The chain is built from TRBV7-2 and TRBJ2-7; the D gene is possibly TRBD1 (6 bases). CDR3 length: 13 residues. V was clipped by 7 bases and J by 2 bases, with 12 bases between them. Per the germline V gene, CDR1 is SGHTA and CDR2 is FQGNSA.

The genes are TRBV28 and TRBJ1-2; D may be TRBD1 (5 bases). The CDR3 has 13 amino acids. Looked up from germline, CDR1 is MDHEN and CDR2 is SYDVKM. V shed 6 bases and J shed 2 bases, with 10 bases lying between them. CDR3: CASRPGLNYGYTF. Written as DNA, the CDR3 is TGTGCCAGCAGACCGGGACTCAACTATGGCTACACCTTC.

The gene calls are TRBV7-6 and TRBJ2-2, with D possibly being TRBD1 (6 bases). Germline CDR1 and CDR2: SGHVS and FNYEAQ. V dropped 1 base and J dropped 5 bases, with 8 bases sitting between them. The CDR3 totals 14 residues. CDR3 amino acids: CASSLGTATGELFF. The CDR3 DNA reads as TGTGCCAGCAGCTTAGGGACAGCAACCGGGGAGCTGTTTTTT. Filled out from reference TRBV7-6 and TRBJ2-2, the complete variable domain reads GAGVSQSPRYKVTKRGQDVALRCDPISGHVSLYWYRQALGQGPEFLTYFNYEAQQDKSGLPNDRFSAERPEGSISTLTIQRTEQRDSAMYRCASSLGTATGELFFGEGSRLTVL.

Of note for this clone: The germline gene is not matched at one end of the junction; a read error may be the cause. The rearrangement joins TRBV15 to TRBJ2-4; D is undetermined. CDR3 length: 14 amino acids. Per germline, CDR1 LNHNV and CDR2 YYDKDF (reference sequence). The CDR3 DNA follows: TGTGCCACCAGCAGAGGGGTCAGCAAAAACAGTCAGTACTTC. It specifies CATSRGVSKNSQYF.

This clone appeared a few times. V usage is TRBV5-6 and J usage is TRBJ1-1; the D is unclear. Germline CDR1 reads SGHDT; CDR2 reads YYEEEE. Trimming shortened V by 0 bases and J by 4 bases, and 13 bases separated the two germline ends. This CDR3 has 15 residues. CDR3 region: CASSLVATGGTEAFF. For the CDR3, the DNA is TGTGCCAGCAGCTTGGTCGCCACCGGTGGCACTGAAGCTTTCTTT.

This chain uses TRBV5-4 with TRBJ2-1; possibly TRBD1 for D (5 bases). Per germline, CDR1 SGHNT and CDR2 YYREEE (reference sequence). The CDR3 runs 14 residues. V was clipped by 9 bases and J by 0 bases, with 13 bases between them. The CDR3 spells CATAHRSSYNEQFF. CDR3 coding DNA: TGTGCCACCGCCCACAGGAGCTCCTACAATGAGCAGTTCTTC.

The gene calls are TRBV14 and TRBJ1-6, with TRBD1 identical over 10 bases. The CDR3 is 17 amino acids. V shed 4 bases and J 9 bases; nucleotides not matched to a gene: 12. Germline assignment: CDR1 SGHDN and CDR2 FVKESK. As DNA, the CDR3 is TGTGCCAGCAGCCTCCTGACAGGGGGCAGTTTAATTTCACCCCTCCACTTT. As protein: CASSLLTGGSLISPLHF.

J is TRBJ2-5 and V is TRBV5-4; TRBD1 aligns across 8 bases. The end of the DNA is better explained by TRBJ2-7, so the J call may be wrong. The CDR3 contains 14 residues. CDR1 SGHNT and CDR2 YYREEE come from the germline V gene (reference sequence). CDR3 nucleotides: TGTGCCAGCAGCTCCAACCAGGGGGCAGACGAGCAGTACTTC. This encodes CASSSNQGADEQYF.

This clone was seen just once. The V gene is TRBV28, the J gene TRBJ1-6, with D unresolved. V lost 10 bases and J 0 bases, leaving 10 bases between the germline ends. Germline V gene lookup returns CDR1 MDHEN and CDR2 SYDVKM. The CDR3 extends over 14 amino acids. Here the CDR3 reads CAIRGSSYNSPLHF. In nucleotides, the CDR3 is TGTGCCATCCGAGGGAGCTCCTATAATTCACCCCTCCACTTT.

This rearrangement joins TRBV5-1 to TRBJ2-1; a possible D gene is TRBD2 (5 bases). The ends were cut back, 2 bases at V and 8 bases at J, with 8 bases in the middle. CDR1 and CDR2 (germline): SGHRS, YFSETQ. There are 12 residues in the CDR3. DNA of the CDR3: TGCGCCAGCAGCTTCACCGGGGATGAGCAGTTCTTC. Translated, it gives CASSFTGDEQFF.

Written as DNA, the CDR3 is TGTGCCAGCCTCAGGGCCGGGACAGGAACTGGGGCCAACGTCCTGACTTTC. As protein: CASLRAGTGTGANVLTF. The chain joins TRBV5-4 to TRBJ2-6; 8 positions match TRBD1. V gave up 7 bases and J gave up 2 bases; unmatched junction bases: 11. The CDR3 is 17 residues long. Germline V gives CDR1 SGHNT, CDR2 YYREEE (reference sequence).

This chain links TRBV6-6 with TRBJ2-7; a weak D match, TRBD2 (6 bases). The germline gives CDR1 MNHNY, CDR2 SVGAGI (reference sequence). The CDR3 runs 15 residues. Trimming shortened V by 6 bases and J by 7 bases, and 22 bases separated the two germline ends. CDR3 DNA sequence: TGTGCCAGCAGCCAACTAACGGACCGGGGGAGTGAGCAGTACTTC. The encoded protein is CASSQLTDRGSEQYF.

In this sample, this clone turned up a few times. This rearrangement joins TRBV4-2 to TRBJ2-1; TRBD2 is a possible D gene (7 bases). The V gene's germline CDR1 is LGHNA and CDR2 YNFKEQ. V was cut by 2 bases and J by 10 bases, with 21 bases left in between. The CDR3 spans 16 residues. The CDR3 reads CASSQRVGGPWAEQFF. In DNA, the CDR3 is TGTGCCAGCAGCCAACGCGTCGGGGGGCCCTGGGCGGAGCAGTTCTTC.

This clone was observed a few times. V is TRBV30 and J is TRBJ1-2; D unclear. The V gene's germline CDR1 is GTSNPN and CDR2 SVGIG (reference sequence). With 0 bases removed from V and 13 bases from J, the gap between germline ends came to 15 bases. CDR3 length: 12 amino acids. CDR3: CAWSVRGFRSTF. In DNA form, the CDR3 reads TGTGCCTGGAGTGTACGGGGATTTAGGAGCACCTTC.

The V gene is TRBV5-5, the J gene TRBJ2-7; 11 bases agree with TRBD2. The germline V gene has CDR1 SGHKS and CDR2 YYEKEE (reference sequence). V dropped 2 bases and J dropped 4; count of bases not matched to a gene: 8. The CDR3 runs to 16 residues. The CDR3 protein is CASSFPLAGDPYEQYF. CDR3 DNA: TGTGCCAGCAGCTTCCCACTAGCGGGGGACCCGTACGAGCAGTACTTC.

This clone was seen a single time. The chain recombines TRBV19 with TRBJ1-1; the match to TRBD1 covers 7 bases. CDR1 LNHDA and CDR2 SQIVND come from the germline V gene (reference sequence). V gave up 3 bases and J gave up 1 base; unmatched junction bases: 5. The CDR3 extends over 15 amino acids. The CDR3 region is CASSIDRAANTEAFF. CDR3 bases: TGTGCCAGTAGTATCGACAGGGCTGCGAACACTGAAGCTTTCTTT.

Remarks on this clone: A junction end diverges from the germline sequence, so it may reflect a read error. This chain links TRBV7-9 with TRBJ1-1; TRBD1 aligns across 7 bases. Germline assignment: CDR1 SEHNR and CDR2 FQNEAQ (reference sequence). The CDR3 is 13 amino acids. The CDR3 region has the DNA TGTTCCAGCGGAGAGGGGGCGCCGGCTGAAGCTTTCTTT. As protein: CSSGEGAPAEAFF.

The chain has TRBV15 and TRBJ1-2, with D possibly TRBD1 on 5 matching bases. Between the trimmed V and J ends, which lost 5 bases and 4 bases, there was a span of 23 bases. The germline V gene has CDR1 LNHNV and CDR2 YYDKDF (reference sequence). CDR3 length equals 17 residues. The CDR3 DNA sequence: TGTGCCACCAGCGGCGCAGGAGAAGGGGTGATTAGCTATGGCTACACCTTC. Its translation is CATSGAGEGVISYGYTF.

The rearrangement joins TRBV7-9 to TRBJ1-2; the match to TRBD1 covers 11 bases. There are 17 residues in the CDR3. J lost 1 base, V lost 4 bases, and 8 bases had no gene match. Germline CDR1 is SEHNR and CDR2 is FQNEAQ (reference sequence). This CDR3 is CASSSGAGTGGNYGYTF. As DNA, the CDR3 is TGTGCCAGCAGCTCGGGGGCCGGGACAGGGGGTAACTATGGCTACACCTTC. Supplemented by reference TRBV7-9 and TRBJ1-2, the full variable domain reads DTGVSQNPRHKITKRGQNVTFRCDPISEHNRLYWYRQTLGQGPEFLTYFQNEAQLEKSRLLSDRFSAERPKGSFSTLEIQRTEQGDSAMYLCASSSGAGTGGNYGYTFGSGTRLTVV.

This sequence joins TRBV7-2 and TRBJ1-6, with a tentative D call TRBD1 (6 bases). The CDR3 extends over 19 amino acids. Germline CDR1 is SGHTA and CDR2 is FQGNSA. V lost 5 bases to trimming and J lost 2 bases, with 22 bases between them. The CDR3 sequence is CASSPQRTGKGTYNSPLHF. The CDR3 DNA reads TGTGCCAGCAGCCCCCAGCGAACAGGGAAGGGAACCTATAATTCACCCCTCCACTTT.

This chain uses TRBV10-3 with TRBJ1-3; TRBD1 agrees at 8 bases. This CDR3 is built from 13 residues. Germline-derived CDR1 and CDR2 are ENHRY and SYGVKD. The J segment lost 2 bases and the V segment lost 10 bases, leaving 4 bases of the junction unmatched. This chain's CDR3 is CATWTGPGNTIYF. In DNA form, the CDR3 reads TGTGCCACCTGGACAGGGCCTGGAAACACCATATATTTT.

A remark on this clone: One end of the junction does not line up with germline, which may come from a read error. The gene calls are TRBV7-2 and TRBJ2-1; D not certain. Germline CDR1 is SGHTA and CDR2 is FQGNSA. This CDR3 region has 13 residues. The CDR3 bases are TGTGCCAGCAGCTTATACTCCCACAATGAGCAGTTCTTC. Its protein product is CASSLYSHNEQFF. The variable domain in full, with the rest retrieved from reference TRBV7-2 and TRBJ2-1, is GAGVSQSPSNKVTEKGKDVELRCDPISGHTALYWYRQSLGQGLEFLIYFQGNSAPDKSGLPSDRFSAERTGGSVSTLTIQRTQQEDSAVYLCASSLYSHNEQFFGPGTRLTVL.